The entry below gives a single TCR beta chain sequence along with its context. The data were taken from a study of Graves' ophthalmopathy and Graves' hyperthyroidism. Using RNA transcripts, the TCR beta CDR3 regions were amplified. HTBI primers were employed in first-round RT-PCR, then a second-round multiplex PCR followed. MiXCR was run by TCRdb on the multiplex PCR reads, yielding one entry per CDR3 protein. The table shows under 800,000 distinct CDR3 sequences, with about 24% occurring only once. Ineligible for inclusion were patients with other autoimmune diseases, uncontrolled infections, pregnancy or lactation. Germline V CDR1 and CDR2: MNHNS, SASEGT. This CDR3 spans 14 amino acids. V was cut by 6 bases and J by 3 bases, with 12 bases left in between.

The genes are TRBV6-1 and TRBJ1-5, with D perhaps TRBD1 (6 bases). The sample comprised peripheral blood. The TCR sequence derives from a young woman with stable Graves' hyperthyroidism. Some clones in this sample may be carry-over from other donors' samples. The CDR3 coding sequence is TGTGCCAGCAGGCCCGGACAGAACAATCAGCCCCAGCATTTT. It specifies CASRPGQNNQPQHF.